Below are 5 T cell receptor beta chains sequenced from a single sample in a study of blood T cell repertoires in COVID-19. Data came from immunoSEQ multiplex PCR; TCRdb stores just in-frame clones and leaves some out. The sample carries 200,000 to 250,000 clones, about 90% recorded once. Source material: PBMCs or T cells enriched from blood (not recorded which). These receptors originate from a woman aged 45-65 years with acute COVID-19.

This clone has only one observation. The chain carries TRBV28 and TRBJ2-7; perhaps TRBD1 as D (6 bases). The CDR3 has 12 amino acids. Germline CDR1 MDHEN, CDR2 SYDVKM. V lost 5 bases, J lost 4 bases, and 9 bases lay in between. CDR3 sequence (DNA): TGTGCCAGCAGTCTAACAGGGTACGAGCAGTACTTC. Amino acid sequence: CASSLTGYEQYF.

The chain combines TRBV6-5 with TRBJ2-7, with 13 bases identical to TRBD2. Germline CDR1 MNHEY, CDR2 SVGAGI. The CDR3 is made up of 16 amino acids. The junction had 2 bases not matched to a gene; V was cut back by 0 bases and J by 3 bases. The CDR3 is CASSYSRLAGGYEQYF. The CDR3 DNA sequence: TGTGCCAGCAGTTACTCCCGACTAGCGGGAGGCTACGAGCAGTACTTC.

The CDR3 is CASLPISGRFTITRETQYF. The DNA for the CDR3 is TGTGCCAGTTTGCCCATTAGCGGGAGGTTTACAATCACCCGAGAGACCCAGTACTTC. The chain has TRBV27 and TRBJ2-5; 10 positions match TRBD2. V lost 9 bases and J lost 4; bases outside the gene matches: 23. Germline assignment: CDR1 MNHEY and CDR2 SMNVEV (reference sequence). The CDR3 length is 19 residues.

This chain uses TRBV10-3 with TRBJ2-5, with no clear D. V lost 2 bases and J 13 bases, leaving 14 bases between the germline ends. Germline-derived CDR1 and CDR2 are ENHRY and SYGVKD. The CDR3 loop spans 12 amino acids. CDR3: CAISETWRSRYF. The CDR3 bases are TGTGCCATCAGTGAGACTTGGAGATCAAGGTACTTC.

The chain uses TRBV7-6 and TRBJ2-7, with 14 bases aligning to TRBD2. After removal of 1 base from V and 2 bases from J, the junction contained 4 bases not matched to a gene. Germline CDR1 is SGHVS and CDR2 is FNYEAQ. This CDR3 has 17 amino acids. CDR3 sequence: CASSLGGTSGSTYEQYF. CDR3 coding DNA: TGTGCCAGCAGCTTAGGGGGGACTAGCGGGAGTACCTACGAGCAGTACTTC.